A selection of T cell receptor beta chains follows, all from one sample in a study of long-term antiretroviral therapy in people with HIV. Sequencing was performed with immunoSEQ multiplex PCR; in TCRdb, only in-frame clones are kept and a portion is missing. The sample lists about 14,000 clones, 65% to 85% occurring once. The sample was unsorted PBMCs, taken 1.8 years before starting antiretroviral therapy. The receptor source for this set is a middle-aged woman with HIV. Both conserved end residues are part of each CDR3. Fields, in order: J gene, V gene, CDR3 length, clone size, D gene, CDR3 protein, CDR3 DNA. D genes are given only for firm matches. Clone size appears in some rows only: once, few, many, or a class for an expanded clone.

j_call: TRBJ2-1
v_call: TRBV30
cdr3_length: 13
clone_size: .
d_call: TRBD2
cdr3_aa: CAWSVAGAREQFF
cdr3_nt: TGTGCCTGGAGTGTAGCGGGAGCTAGGGAGCAGTTCTTC

j_call: TRBJ2-7
v_call: TRBV27
cdr3_length: 16
clone_size: .
d_call: .
cdr3_aa: CASSLSPGRSSYEQYF
cdr3_nt: TGTGCCAGCAGTTTATCCCCAGGGCGGAGCTCCTACGAGCAGTACTTC

j_call: TRBJ2-7
v_call: TRBV12-1
cdr3_length: 15
clone_size: .
d_call: .
cdr3_aa: CASSSVGTGTYEQYF
cdr3_nt: .

j_call: TRBJ1-4
v_call: TRBV5-1
cdr3_length: 14
clone_size: .
d_call: .
cdr3_aa: CASSSGLNNEKLFF
cdr3_nt: TGCGCCAGCAGCTCGGGACTGAATAATGAAAAACTGTTTTTT

j_call: TRBJ1-2
v_call: TRBV5-1
cdr3_length: 13
clone_size: .
d_call: .
cdr3_aa: CASSPGTNYGYTF
cdr3_nt: TGCGCCAGCAGCCCCGGGACGAACTATGGCTACACCTTC

j_call: TRBJ2-7
v_call: TRBV4-1
cdr3_length: 14
clone_size: few
d_call: .
cdr3_aa: CASSQVDGYYEQYF
cdr3_nt: TGCGCCAGCAGCCAAGTTGACGGATACTACGAGCAGTACTTC

j_call: TRBJ2-7
v_call: TRBV27
cdr3_length: 11
clone_size: .
d_call: .
cdr3_aa: CASSLGGRQYF
cdr3_nt: TGTGCCAGCAGTTTAGGAGGGAGGCAGTACTTC

j_call: TRBJ2-7
v_call: TRBV13
cdr3_length: 15
clone_size: .
d_call: TRBD2
cdr3_aa: CASRTSGSPSYEQYF
cdr3_nt: TGTGCCAGCAGGACTAGCGGGAGTCCCTCCTACGAGCAGTACTTC

j_call: TRBJ1-1
v_call: TRBV30
cdr3_length: 15
clone_size: .
d_call: .
cdr3_aa: CAWSAQPPENTEAFF
cdr3_nt: TGTGCCTGGAGTGCACAACCCCCGGAGAACACTGAAGCTTTCTTT

j_call: TRBJ2-1
v_call: TRBV29-1
cdr3_length: 13
clone_size: once
d_call: .
cdr3_aa: CSVTGTSYNEQFF
cdr3_nt: TGCAGCGTTACCGGAACCTCCTACAATGAGCAGTTCTTC

j_call: TRBJ2-1
v_call: TRBV29-1
cdr3_length: 13
clone_size: .
d_call: .
cdr3_aa: CSVGLAIYNEQFF
cdr3_nt: TGCAGCGTTGGGCTAGCGATTTACAATGAGCAGTTCTTC

j_call: TRBJ2-2
v_call: TRBV2
cdr3_length: 13
clone_size: once
d_call: .
cdr3_aa: CASTAEGSGELFF
cdr3_nt: TGTGCCAGCACCGCGGAGGGTTCCGGGGAGCTGTTTTTT

j_call: TRBJ2-7
v_call: TRBV28
cdr3_length: 17
clone_size: .
d_call: TRBD1
cdr3_aa: CASSPLKLDRASGEQYF
cdr3_nt: TGTGCCAGCAGCCCACTAAAGTTGGACAGGGCTTCGGGCGAGCAGTACTTC

j_call: TRBJ1-5
v_call: TRBV23-1
cdr3_length: 15
clone_size: .
d_call: .
cdr3_aa: CASSQSKVWIQPQHF
cdr3_nt: TGCGCCAGCAGTCAATCGAAGGTCTGGATCCAGCCCCAGCATTTT

j_call: TRBJ1-3
v_call: TRBV6-6
cdr3_length: 15
clone_size: .
d_call: .
cdr3_aa: CASSYSKLGGNTIYF
cdr3_nt: TGTGCCAGCAGTTACTCGAAACTCGGTGGAAACACCATATATTTT

j_call: TRBJ2-7
v_call: TRBV5-5
cdr3_length: 14
clone_size: .
d_call: .
cdr3_aa: CASSLDSKGYEQYF
cdr3_nt: TGTGCCAGCAGCTTGGACAGCAAAGGTTACGAGCAGTACTTC

j_call: TRBJ2-7
v_call: TRBV28
cdr3_length: 13
clone_size: .
d_call: .
cdr3_aa: CASSPAGADEQYF
cdr3_nt: TGTGCCAGCAGTCCCGCGGGGGCTGACGAGCAGTACTTC

j_call: TRBJ1-2
v_call: TRBV18
cdr3_length: 15
clone_size: medium-sized
d_call: .
cdr3_aa: CASSPPSEGWYGYTF
cdr3_nt: TGTGCCAGCTCACCTCCTTCGGAGGGGTGGTATGGCTACACCTTC

j_call: TRBJ2-7
v_call: TRBV2
cdr3_length: 15
clone_size: .
d_call: TRBD2
cdr3_aa: CASSPETSSRYEQYF
cdr3_nt: TGTGCCAGCAGTCCAGAGACTAGCAGCCGTTACGAGCAGTACTTC

j_call: TRBJ1-5
v_call: TRBV28
cdr3_length: 17
clone_size: .
d_call: .
cdr3_aa: CASRATPGGGGNQPQHF
cdr3_nt: TGTGCCAGCAGAGCTACCCCCGGGGGGGGCGGCAATCAGCCCCAGCATTTT

j_call: TRBJ1-4
v_call: TRBV13
cdr3_length: 15
clone_size: .
d_call: TRBD1
cdr3_aa: CASSSRGTANEKLFF
cdr3_nt: TGTGCCAGCAGCTCACGCGGGACAGCTAATGAAAAACTGTTTTTT